These 10 T cell receptor beta chains originate from one sample sequenced in a study of cytomegalovirus exposure and HLA in healthy donors. The primer mix had 60 Vbeta and 13 Jbeta primers. Clones were sequenced by immunoSEQ multiplex PCR, and TCRdb holds only the in-frame ones, with some missing. The sample contains 200,000 to 250,000 clones, about 80% of which appear only once. Sequencing was carried out using PBMCs. Receptor source: a woman between 35 and 50 years old in good health and CMV-seronegative.

V gene TRBV7-2 combines with J gene TRBJ1-1; D perhaps matches TRBD1 (6 bases). Germline V gene lookup returns CDR1 SGHTA and CDR2 FQGNSA. The CDR3 contains 16 residues. Trimming stripped 4 bases from V and 7 bases from J, with 22 bases between. The DNA of the CDR3 is TGTGCCAGCAGCTCTATGGGGGAACAGGGAGGGATTGAAGCTTTCTTT. It codes for CASSSMGEQGGIEAFF.

The chain employs TRBV5-1 and TRBJ1-2; no reliable D call. This CDR3 spans 13 amino acids. Germline CDR1 reads SGHRS; CDR2 reads YFSETQ. V was shortened by 4 bases and J by 5 bases, with 12 bases between the two germline ends. The CDR3 is CASSPDNFYGYTF. Here the CDR3 DNA reads TGCGCCAGCAGCCCCGACAATTTTTATGGCTACACCTTC. The full variable domain, with the rest looked up from reference TRBV5-1 and TRBJ1-2, is KAGVTQTPRYLIKTRGQQVTLSCSPISGHRSVSWYQQTPGQGLQFLFEYFSETQRNKGNFPGRFSGRQFSNSRSEMNVSTLELGDSALYLCASSPDNFYGYTFGSGTRLTVV.

The chain carries TRBV19 and TRBJ2-1; D remains unclear. Trimming pared 2 bases from V and 6 bases from J, leaving 5 bases between. Germline CDR1 LNHDA, CDR2 SQIVND (reference sequence). The CDR3 is 12 residues long. Here the CDR3 reads CASSIPGNEQFF. Written as DNA, the CDR3 is TGTGCCAGTAGTATACCCGGCAATGAGCAGTTCTTC.

This chain connects TRBV21-1 to TRBJ1-5. TRBV21-1 counts as a pseudogene. The CDR3 length is 18 residues. In nucleotides, the CDR3 is TGTGCCAGCAGCAAAGAAATCCCATCGGGGAACCACAATCAGCCCCAGCATTTT. Encoded protein: CASSKEIPSGNHNQPQHF.

This clone was picked up one time. This chain connects TRBV7-2 to TRBJ2-2, with a weak D call TRBD1 (5 bases). Trimming stripped 2 bases from V and 5 bases from J, with 15 bases between. The CDR3 has 16 amino acids. Looked up from germline, CDR1 is SGHTA and CDR2 is FQGNSA. The CDR3 nucleotides are TGTGCCAGCAGCTTACTCAGGGCGATGGGGACCGGGGAGCTGTTTTTT. Translated, it gives CASSLLRAMGTGELFF.

CDR3 region: CASSEETSPGRKNEQYF. The DNA of the CDR3 is TGTGCCAGCAGTGAAGAGACCTCACCGGGGAGGAAAAACGAGCAGTACTTC. The chain combines TRBV6-1 with TRBJ2-7, with a tentative D call TRBD2 (6 bases). V lost 1 base to trimming and J lost 5 bases, with 21 bases between them. Germline CDR1 reads MNHNS; CDR2 reads SASEGT. CDR3 size: 17 residues.

This rearrangement joins TRBV25-1 to TRBJ1-5; unclear D gene. Trimming shortened V by 4 bases and J by 6 bases, and 16 bases separated the two germline ends. The germline V gene has CDR1 MGHDK and CDR2 SYGVNS. The CDR3 runs 15 residues. The DNA for the CDR3 is TGTGCCAGCAGTGCGAACTCCAACCCCGGTCAGCCCCAGCATTTT. Translated: CASSANSNPGQPQHF.

The CDR3, as DNA: TGTGCCAGCAGCATGGAGACAGGATTCAACTATGGCTACACCTTC. This translates into CASSMETGFNYGYTF. The chain uses TRBV7-9 and TRBJ1-2; weak D call: TRBD1 (6 bases). Trimming pared 5 bases from V and 2 bases from J, leaving 15 bases between. This CDR3 contains 15 residues. Germline V lookup: CDR1 SEHNR, CDR2 FQNEAQ (reference sequence).

This chain connects TRBV19 to TRBJ1-2, with unresolved D. Germline-derived CDR1 and CDR2 are LNHDA and SQIVND (reference sequence). V gave up 9 bases and J gave up 5 bases, with 16 bases separating them. The CDR3 loop spans 13 amino acids. In DNA, the CDR3 is TGTGCCAGCTCCTTTGGGCCTCGATATGGCTACACCTTC. It specifies CASSFGPRYGYTF.

The genes are TRBV30 and TRBJ1-4; D gene ambiguous. CDR3 length equals 15 residues. V was pared by 1 base and J by 8 bases, with 17 bases between. Germline values: CDR1 GTSNPN, CDR2 SVGIG (reference sequence). The CDR3 reads CAWSDSPGSSEKLFF. The CDR3 DNA reads TGTGCCTGGAGTGACTCGCCGGGGTCCTCCGAAAAACTGTTTTTT. Using reference TRBV30 and TRBJ1-4 for the parts outside the CDR3, the full variable domain is SQTIHQWPATLVQPVGSPLSLECTVEGTSNPNLYWYRQAAGRGLQLLFYSVGIGQISSEVPQNLSASRPQDRQFILSSKKLLLSDSGFYLCAWSDSPGSSEKLFFGSGTQLSVL.